This T cell receptor beta chain was identified during a study of blood T cell repertoires in COVID-19. Study-level information: The United States, Italy and Spain were the sources of the acute and convalescent COVID-19 samples.

The data were produced by immunoSEQ multiplex PCR, yet TCRdb's version contains in-frame clones alone and is incomplete. The sample records about 270,000 clones, 75% to 95% being singletons. The ends lost 5 bases at V and 4 bases at J; junction bases unmatched: 7. Germline assignment: CDR1 MNHEY and CDR2 SVGEGT. CDR3 length: 14 residues. The sample was peripheral blood. V gene TRBV6-2 or TRBV6-3 combines with J gene TRBJ2-5; TRBD1 matches at 7 bases. The clonotype was recovered from a person aged 18 to 30 with COVID-19, enrolled during active disease. As DNA, the CDR3 is TGTGCCAGCAGTATAGGGGGCAGCGGAGAGACCCAGTACTTC. Translating it yields CASSIGGSGETQYF.